This TCR beta chain was found in a study of shared clonotypes between healthy human individuals. Study outcomes and limitations: What naive subsets generally showed was a larger estimated richness than memory subsets showed.

Method: immunoSEQ multiplex PCR; TCRdb's copy keeps in-frame clones and lacks some. In the table there are 2 million to 2.5 million clones, over 85% of which are singletons. Turning to this clone: Its antigen is unknown.

CD45RA-negative memory and CD45RA+ naive subsets were split from the CD4+ cells. This CDR3 is 13 amino acids long. V gave up 2 bases and J gave up 7 bases, with 11 bases separating them. Germline lookup yields CDR1 MDHEN and CDR2 SYDVKM. The specimen was naive CD4+ T cells from PBMCs. The sample's subset: CD45RA+ positively selected. This TCR came from a man aged 18 to 29 in good health. Some clones in this sample may be carry-over from other donors' samples. The chain combines TRBV28 with TRBJ1-2; no reliable D call. Written as DNA, the CDR3 is TGTGCCAGCAGTTTAAGAGGGTTCGCTGGCTACACCTTC. It is translated as CASSLRGFAGYTF.